The 21 T cell receptor beta chains below come from one sample, sequenced in a study of T cells in Graves' hyperthyroidism and ophthalmopathy. Regions amplified from RNA transcripts were the TCR beta CDR3 regions. Researchers ran a first-round RT-PCR on the TCR CDR3 using the HTBI primer set. TCRdb re-called the multiplex PCR reads through MiXCR, storing one row per CDR3 protein. The sample consists of hundreds of thousands of distinct CDR3 sequences, about 16% of them appearing once. What was sequenced was blood. These receptor sequences come from a woman between 18 and 29 years old with Graves' ophthalmopathy.

In regard to this clonotype: Since a much larger clone is just one base distant, this may be a read error. This chain links TRBV6-2 or TRBV6-3 with TRBJ2-2; no definite D call. The germline V gene has CDR1 MNHEY and CDR2 SVGEGT. The CDR3 totals 11 residues. DNA of the CDR3: TGTGCCAGCACCTCCACCGGGCAGCTGTTTTTT. Protein sequence: CASTSTGQLFF.

This clonotype was found many times. The CDR3 region is CASSPGTSGRRPDTQYF. The CDR3 DNA reads as TGTGCCAGCAGTCCCGGGACTAGCGGGAGGAGGCCAGATACGCAGTATTTT. V usage is TRBV6-2 or TRBV6-3 and J usage is TRBJ2-3, with 15 bases lining up with TRBD2. Unmatched junction bases numbered 7, after V lost 5 bases and J lost 4 bases. The CDR3 is 17 residues long. Germline assignment: CDR1 MNHEY and CDR2 SVGEGT.

For this clonotype: This may come from a read error, since a much larger clone is one base off. The CDR3 nucleotides read TGTACCAGCTCACCATACCCTAGCGGGAGCGGCACCGGGGAGCTGTTTTTT. This sequence encodes CTSSPYPSGSGTGELFF. The V gene is TRBV18, the J gene TRBJ2-2; 10 bases are a match to TRBD2. CDR1 KGHSH and CDR2 LQKENI come from the germline V gene. The CDR3 is 17 amino acids.

The table lists this clonotype with many counts. V gene TRBV24-1 combines with J gene TRBJ2-1, with D perhaps given as TRBD1 or TRBD2 (5 bases each). Trimming shortened V by 5 bases and J by 4 bases, and 14 bases separated the two germline ends. The V gene's germline CDR1 is KGHDR and CDR2 SFDVKD. The CDR3 spans 15 residues. This CDR3 is CATSAGTAAYNEQFF. DNA of the CDR3: TGTGCCACCAGTGCCGGGACGGCTGCATACAATGAGCAGTTCTTC.

This clonotype was recorded at least ten times. The CDR3 spells CASSVRPRDTNTEQYF. DNA of the CDR3: TGCGCCAGCAGCGTCCGGCCTCGGGACACTAACACGGAGCAGTACTTC. V and J are TRBV5-1 and TRBJ2-7, with D perhaps TRBD1 (6 bases). Germline values: CDR1 SGHRS, CDR2 YFSETQ. The V gene lost 4 bases and the J gene lost 7 bases, with 24 bases spanning the gap. This CDR3 is built from 16 residues.

This clonotype has just a few counts. The V call is TRBV13, the J call TRBJ2-2; D call uncertain. The ends were cut back, 0 bases at V and 1 base at J, with 3 bases in the middle. The CDR3 contains 14 residues. Germline V gives CDR1 PRHDT, CDR2 FYEKMQ (reference sequence). CDR3 amino acids: CASSLGRNTGELFF. CDR3 in DNA: TGTGCCAGCAGCTTAGGACGGAACACCGGGGAGCTGTTTTTT.

The CDR3 reads CASTDRQISNQPQHF. The CDR3 DNA sequence: TGTGCCAGTACCGATAGACAAATAAGCAATCAGCCCCAGCATTTT. This rearrangement joins TRBV19 to TRBJ1-5; D gene unclear. Germline CDR1 and CDR2: LNHDA and SQIVND (reference sequence). The V end lost 7 bases, the J end lost 1 base, and 14 bases lay between the germline ends. The CDR3 length is 15 residues.

The sample holds many counts of this clonotype. This chain joins TRBV4-1 and TRBJ1-6, with D possibly being TRBD1 (5 bases). There are 15 residues in the CDR3. Per the germline V gene, CDR1 is MGHRA and CDR2 is YSYEKL. The V end lost 4 bases, the J end lost 8 bases, and 15 bases lay between the germline ends. The chain's CDR3 is CASSLGRGIDSPLHF. The CDR3 nucleotides read TGCGCCAGCAGCCTTGGGAGGGGAATTGATTCACCCCTCCACTTT.

This chain uses TRBV24-1 with TRBJ2-5, with D possibly matching TRBD1 (6 bases). CDR1 KGHDR and CDR2 SFDVKD come from the germline V gene. The CDR3 is 15 residues long. Between the trimmed V and J ends, which lost 2 bases and 0 bases, there was a span of 9 bases. CDR3: CATSDSGHYQETQYF. CDR3 coding DNA: TGTGCCACCAGTGATTCGGGACACTACCAAGAGACCCAGTACTTC.

This clonotype was seen many times. The V and J genes are TRBV20-1 and TRBJ1-4; 8 bases map to TRBD1. In germline, CDR1 is DFQATT, CDR2 SNEGSKA (reference sequence). The length of the CDR3 is 16 residues. Trimming removed 1 base from V and 1 base from J; junction bases left unmatched: 5. The CDR3 nucleotides are TGCAGTGCTAGAGGACAGGGGTCTGGAACTAATGAAAAACTGTTTTTT. Amino acids: CSARGQGSGTNEKLFF.

This clonotype was recorded at least ten times. The chain links TRBV12-3 or TRBV12-4 to TRBJ1-5; maybe TRBD1 (6 bases). This CDR3 has 13 residues. V gave up 7 bases and J gave up 2 bases, with 9 bases separating them. Here the CDR3 reads CASNGGGNQPQHF. The CDR3 coding sequence is TGTGCCAGCAATGGGGGCGGCAATCAGCCCCAGCATTTT.

This clonotype has ten or more counts. The chain links TRBV7-2 to TRBJ2-7, with 8 nucleotides matching TRBD2. Germline trimming cut 6 bases from V and 2 bases from J; bases unmatched to any gene: 6. This CDR3 is built from 14 residues. CDR1 is SGHTA, CDR2 FQGNSA, per germline. The CDR3: CASRRAGDTYEQYF. The DNA for the CDR3 is TGTGCCAGCAGGCGAGCGGGGGACACCTACGAGCAGTACTTC.

This clonotype was seen at least ten times. V gene TRBV19 combines with J gene TRBJ1-1, with a weak D call TRBD1 (6 bases). Trimming cost V 6 bases and J 1 base, with 15 bases left between them. CDR3 length: 15 amino acids. The germline V gene has CDR1 LNHDA and CDR2 SQIVND (reference sequence). The CDR3 sequence is CASSLRGETNTEAFF. CDR3 in DNA: TGTGCCAGTAGCCTAAGGGGGGAAACGAACACTGAAGCTTTCTTT.

This clonotype was detected only a few times. J is TRBJ2-7 and V is TRBV7-9, with 8 bases matching TRBD1. From germline, CDR1 is SEHNR and CDR2 FQNEAQ (reference sequence). The CDR3 runs 14 residues. Trimming cost V 6 bases and J 5 bases; bases outside gene matches: 9. The CDR3 loop is CASRKGQEFNEQYF. The CDR3 nucleotides read TGTGCCAGCAGGAAGGGACAGGAGTTTAACGAGCAGTACTTC.

This clonotype was recorded many times. This chain connects TRBV7-2 to TRBJ2-7; D is possibly TRBD1 or TRBD2 (5 bases each). CDR3 length: 14 amino acids. Trimming pared 0 bases from V and 2 bases from J, leaving 8 bases between. CDR1 is SGHTA and CDR2 is FQGNSA in the germline V gene. The CDR3 spells CASSLAVGAYEQYF. CDR3 nucleotide sequence: TGTGCCAGCAGCTTAGCCGTGGGGGCCTACGAGCAGTACTTC.

In this sample, this clonotype turned up many times. This chain connects TRBV4-1 to TRBJ2-2, with TRBD2 matching 7 bases. Losses at the gene ends were 5 bases for V and 0 bases for J; bases not matched to a gene: 6. CDR3 size: 16 residues. Germline V CDR1 and CDR2: MGHRA, YSYEKL. The CDR3 here is CASSSTSDPNTGELFF. Here the CDR3 DNA reads TGCGCCAGCAGCTCTACTAGCGACCCGAACACCGGGGAGCTGTTTTTT.

This clonotype was found many times. V gene TRBV20-1 combines with J gene TRBJ2-3; perhaps TRBD1 as D (6 bases). The CDR3 contains 14 residues. Trimming shortened V by 3 bases and J by 4 bases, and 14 bases separated the two germline ends. Germline loops: CDR1 DFQATT, CDR2 SNEGSKA (reference sequence). CDR3 sequence: CSASFRGRSDTQYF. In DNA form, the CDR3 reads TGCAGTGCTAGTTTCAGGGGTCGCTCAGATACGCAGTATTTT.

There are many counts of this clonotype. The V gene is TRBV19, the J gene TRBJ1-4, with D possibly being TRBD1 (6 bases). This CDR3 contains 15 residues. CDR1 is LNHDA and CDR2 is SQIVND in the germline V gene (reference sequence). V gave up 6 bases and J gave up 3 bases, with 14 bases separating them. The CDR3 region is CASSHRVLSNEKLFF. The CDR3 DNA follows: TGTGCCAGTAGCCACAGGGTTCTCTCTAATGAAAAACTGTTTTTT. Combining the CDR3 with reference TRBV19 and TRBJ1-4 gives the whole variable domain DGGITQSPKYLFRKEGQNVTLSCEQNLNHDAMYWYRQDPGQGLRLIYYSQIVNDFQKGDIAEGYSVSREKKESFPLTVTSAQKNPTAFYLCASSHRVLSNEKLFFGSGTQLSVL.

This clonotype was recorded at least ten times. V usage is TRBV28 and J usage is TRBJ1-5; 10 nucleotides match TRBD1. The CDR3 loop spans 17 amino acids. With 6 bases clipped from V and 2 bases from J, the junction kept 10 bases outside the gene matches. Per the germline V gene, CDR1 is MDHEN and CDR2 is SYDVKM. The CDR3 loop reads CASRETGGGVGNQPQHF. The CDR3 DNA reads TGTGCCAGCAGGGAGACAGGGGGCGGAGTGGGCAATCAGCCCCAGCATTTT.

This clonotype occurred many times. The chain carries TRBV30 and TRBJ1-1; D remains unclear. Germline V gene sequence: CDR1 GTSNPN, CDR2 SVGIG (reference sequence). The V end was cut by 0 bases, the J end by 6 bases, with 5 bases between. This CDR3 is 11 amino acids long. The CDR3 region is CAWSVRAEAFF. DNA for the CDR3: TGTGCCTGGAGTGTACGGGCTGAAGCTTTCTTT. Variable domain in full (rest from reference TRBV30 and TRBJ1-1): SQTIHQWPATLVQPVGSPLSLECTVEGTSNPNLYWYRQAAGRGLQLLFYSVGIGQISSEVPQNLSASRPQDRQFILSSKKLLLSDSGFYLCAWSVRAEAFFGQGTRLTVV.

V usage is TRBV20-1 and J usage is TRBJ2-7, with D perhaps matching TRBD2 (6 bases). Germline loops: CDR1 DFQATT, CDR2 SNEGSKA (reference sequence). CDR3 length: 12 residues. V was cut by 1 base and J by 6 bases, with 10 bases left in between. The chain's CDR3 is CSARVGGAEQYF. The CDR3 DNA reads as TGCAGTGCTAGAGTAGGAGGGGCCGAGCAGTACTTC.